This T cell receptor (beta chain) was retrieved from a study of spatial heterogeneity in lung cancer. About the study: Within raw reads, each unique TCR and UMI combination appeared on average more than ten times.

General observations from the study: At resection, ubiquitous expanded tumor TCRs appeared in blood more than at follow-up.

Carried by each TCR cDNA molecule was a unique molecular identifier. TCRdb re-derived calls from the 5' RACE reads in MiXCR, one entry per CDR3 protein. This table holds around 45,000 distinct CDR3 sequences, about 11% found once. V was shortened by 7 bases and J by 1 base, with 16 bases between the two germline ends. Per germline, CDR1 MNHEY and CDR2 SVGAGI. CDR3 length: 16 residues. Time point described: sample taken at primary tumor resection. Tumor, nontumor lung or frozen PBMC supplied whole RNA that was sequenced unsorted. The donor population consisted of some 67 patients with untreated, early-stage non-small cell lung cancer. This clonotype appeared a few times. What it binds is not known.

The receptor's source is a female donor with early-stage non-small cell lung cancer. This chain connects TRBV6-5 to TRBJ2-2, with D possibly being TRBD2 (7 bases). The sample in question was PBMCs, obtained at surgery. CDR3 protein: CASTFGGGLNTGELFF. The CDR3 region has the DNA TGTGCCAGCACCTTTGGGGGGGGGCTGAACACCGGGGAGCTGTTTTTT.